Reported below is one T cell receptor (beta chain). Its target is unknown. The CDR3 loop spans 17 amino acids. The ends lost 3 bases at V and 7 bases at J; junction bases unmatched: 19. CDR1 is SGHTS, CDR2 YDEGEE, per germline. The data originate from a study of shared clonotypes between healthy human individuals. Whole-study context: Three plates were used per donor for CD4 naive, three for CD4 memory, two for CD8 naive and one for CD8 memory.

Selected positively for CCR7 and CD45RO-negative, naive CD8 cells excluded terminally differentiated effector memory CD45RA+ cells. Each donor was a Caucasian adult residing in Nashville, Tennessee. An assay was performed, and its level was deep. The data were produced by immunoSEQ multiplex PCR, yet TCRdb's version contains in-frame clones alone and is incomplete. The sample lists under 2,000,000 clones; just under 95% were seen once. General study points: Tissues were not sampled, only blood, and their repertoires likely differ.

The chain uses TRBV5-8 and TRBJ2-7, with 7 nucleotides matching TRBD2. The sequenced sample consisted of naive CD8+ T cells sorted from blood. The receptor was isolated from a young man in good health. The CDR3 sequence: CASSSLLGGALVDEQYF. The CDR3 bases are TGTGCCAGCAGCTCCCTTCTGGGAGGGGCCCTCGTAGATGAGCAGTACTTC.